This is a list of T cell receptor beta chains from one sample in a study of T cells in Graves' hyperthyroidism and ophthalmopathy. MiXCR, applied by TCRdb to the multiplex PCR reads, yields one record per CDR3 protein. This table has approximately 530,000 distinct CDR3 sequences, 15% to 20% appearing once. Sequenced sample: blood. These receptors came from a woman under 30 with Graves' hyperthyroidism. Each CDR3 is given with its conserved first and last residue. The D gene is left open where the match is weak.

d_call v_call cdr3_length cdr3_aa
. TRBV20-1 15 CSASQRTHSYNEQFF
. TRBV14 13 CASSPMGADTQYF
. TRBV20-1 13 CSATRTDNYGYTF
TRBD1 TRBV20-1 12 CSAGTGTLSAFF
. TRBV20-1 13 CSAYRDADYEQYF
TRBD2 TRBV20-1 18 CSARDLRWEAGEYNEQFF
TRBD2 TRBV19 13 CTSRGNGGNTQYF
. TRBV7-2 13 CASSFQATGELFF
. TRBV28 14 CASATQGGWETQYF
. TRBV7-8 16 CASSLNKWGGVNEQFF
. TRBV20-1 11 CSASHSYEQYF
TRBD1 TRBV25-1 18 CASTPGQGPYHSGNTIYF
. TRBV7-2 15 CASTRARVSSYEQYF
. TRBV5-6 12 CASSFLTDTQYF
. TRBV6-1 14 CASSFRVGNQPQHF
. TRBV2 16 CASSETTGLSYNEQFF
TRBD1 TRBV6-1 15 CASSPTGMGNYGYTF
. TRBV20-1 14 CSAGVSGDFYEQYF
. TRBV3-1 15 CASSQDNRAITEAFF
TRBD1 TRBV12-3/TRBV12-4 14 CASREQGARDEQYF
. TRBV20-1 9 CSAGPEYDF
TRBD2 TRBV6-7 16 CASSYSLAGGTDTQYF
TRBD2 TRBV28 15 CASSSLAGDSDTQYF